This TCR beta chain was found in a study of blood T cell repertoires in COVID-19. Study details: In each case, the material was cDNA or gDNA derived from T cells, B-cell-depleted T cells, or PBMCs.

The CDR3 runs to 13 residues. Trimming took off 0 bases at V and 8 bases at J, with 13 bases between the two ends. Germline-derived CDR1 and CDR2 are GTSNPN and SVGIG (reference sequence). Enrollees, about 18 to 95 years old, lived in 24 US areas. Clones were read by immunoSEQ multiplex PCR, and TCRdb kept only the in-frame ones, dropping some. There are roughly 250,000 clones in the sample; roughly 90% occur only once, and roughly 6% lies in the top ten. Sequencing was done on a sample of PBMCs or T cells enriched from blood (not recorded which). The chain uses TRBV30 and TRBJ1-2; no definite D call. This clonotype originated in a woman aged 30 to 39 with acute COVID-19. The CDR3 nucleotides read TGTGCCTGGAGTGTACTGGGCTCTGGGGGCTACACCTTC. This sequence encodes CAWSVLGSGGYTF. Full variable domain (missing parts from reference TRBV30 and TRBJ1-2): SQTIHQWPATLVQPVGSPLSLECTVEGTSNPNLYWYRQAAGRGLQLLFYSVGIGQISSEVPQNLSASRPQDRQFILSSKKLLLSDSGFYLCAWSVLGSGGYTFGSGTRLTVV.